Shown below are 13 T cell receptor beta chains from a single sample sequenced in a study of patients and donors after allogeneic stem cell transplantation. One entry per CDR3 protein, called by TCRdb with MiXCR from the RT-PCR reads. The table lists 900,000 to 1,000,000 distinct CDR3 sequences, about 20% of them singletons. Sample: blood, either unsorted or a sorted T cell fraction (not recorded which). These receptors all stem from a human donor who was either an allogeneic HSCT recipient or a stem cell or donor lymphocyte infusion donor (not recorded which). It is not recorded whose cells these are; they may come from a transplant donor.

This clonotype was detected a few times. This chain joins TRBV9 and TRBJ1-6; D not certain. From germline, CDR1 is SGDLS and CDR2 YYNGEE. The length of the CDR3 is 14 residues. The V end lost 4 bases, the J end lost 10 bases, and 15 bases lay between the germline ends. CDR3 coding DNA: TGTGCCAGCAGCCCCGGGTTACCTGGATCACCCCTCCACTTT. Its translation is CASSPGLPGSPLHF.

This clonotype appeared a few times. J is TRBJ1-1 and V is TRBV11-2; 8 bases map to TRBD1. The trim removed 1 base at V and 3 bases at J, leaving 4 bases unmatched. The length of the CDR3 is 15 residues. Looked up from germline, CDR1 is SGHAT and CDR2 is FQNNGV. CDR3 nucleotide sequence: TGTGCCAGCAGCTTAGGGACAGGGATGGACACTGAAGCTTTCTTT. Translated, it gives CASSLGTGMDTEAFF.

This clonotype has only a few counts. The chain employs TRBV7-9 and TRBJ1-4, with D possibly matching TRBD1 (5 bases). CDR3 size: 16 residues. V was clipped by 5 bases and J by 1 base, with 14 bases between them. Germline CDR1 SEHNR, CDR2 FQNEAQ (reference sequence). CDR3 loop: CASSVARGGTNEKLFF. The CDR3 DNA sequence: TGTGCCAGCAGCGTCGCCCGGGGGGGAACTAATGAAAAACTGTTTTTT. Full variable domain (remainder filled in from reference TRBV7-9 and TRBJ1-4): DTGVSQNPRHKITKRGQNVTFRCDPISEHNRLYWYRQTLGQGPEFLTYFQNEAQLEKSRLLSDRFSAERPKGSFSTLEIQRTEQGDSAMYLCASSVARGGTNEKLFFGSGTQLSVL.

V and J are TRBV20-1 and TRBJ1-6; D ambiguous. Germline lookup yields CDR1 DFQATT and CDR2 SNEGSKA (reference sequence). This CDR3 spans 12 amino acids. Trimming cost V 0 bases and J 7 bases, with 4 bases left between them. CDR3 loop: CSARDTNSPLHF. The CDR3 DNA reads TGCAGTGCTAGAGATACAAATTCACCCCTCCACTTT.

V usage is TRBV10-3 and J usage is TRBJ1-3; 7 positions agree with TRBD1. The CDR3 sequence is 15 residues long. The germline V gene encodes CDR1 ENHRY and CDR2 SYGVKD. Trimming removed 8 bases from V and 0 bases from J; junction bases left unmatched: 7. CDR3 region: CAIGTQGTSGNTIYF. DNA of the CDR3: TGTGCCATCGGAACACAGGGGACCTCTGGAAACACCATATATTTT.

This clonotype was detected only a few times. The chain couples TRBV20-1 to TRBJ1-5; 9 nucleotides agree with TRBD1. CDR3 length: 14 residues. Trimming took 5 bases from V and 7 from J; bases not matched to a gene: 9. The V gene's germline CDR1 is DFQATT and CDR2 SNEGSKA (reference sequence). CDR3 sequence reads: CSAAGQGGAQPQHF. CDR3 DNA sequence: TGCAGTGCTGCGGGACAGGGAGGGGCGCAGCCCCAGCATTTT.

This clonotype showed up just a few times. This CDR3 is CASSLVASINEKLFF. Here the CDR3 DNA reads TGTGCCAGCAGCTTAGTAGCTTCGATTAATGAAAAACTGTTTTTT. The chain carries TRBV7-8 and TRBJ1-4; no clear D. The germline V gene has CDR1 SGHVS and CDR2 FQNEAQ. With 1 base removed from V and 4 bases from J, the gap between germline ends came to 10 bases. This CDR3 spans 15 amino acids.

The CDR3 loop reads CASSFYTGAETQYF. DNA of the CDR3: TGTGCCAGCAGCTTTTACACAGGGGCAGAGACCCAGTACTTC. The chain is built from TRBV7-7 and TRBJ2-5; 7 bases match TRBD1. J was trimmed by 4 bases and V by 3 bases; bases with no gene match: 5. Looked up from germline, CDR1 is SSHAT and CDR2 is FNYEAQ (reference sequence). The CDR3 is 14 amino acids.

The chain uses TRBV2 and TRBJ1-2, with D unresolved. Trimming cost V 7 bases and J 6 bases, with 9 bases left between them. The CDR3 is made up of 11 amino acids. Germline CDR1 SNHLY, CDR2 FYNNEI. CDR3 in DNA: TGTGCCAGCACCCCCGGGGATGGCTACACCTTC. Translating gives CASTPGDGYTF.

This clonotype was seen a handful of times. V gene TRBV6-1 combines with J gene TRBJ1-1, with a tentative D call TRBD1 (5 bases). V was shortened by 2 bases and J by 4 bases, with 14 bases between the two germline ends. Germline V CDR1 and CDR2: MNHNS, SASEGT. The CDR3 spans 15 residues. The chain's CDR3 is CASSEPPGMGTEAFF. The CDR3 DNA follows: TGTGCCAGCAGTGAACCTCCAGGGATGGGCACTGAAGCTTTCTTT.

The J gene is TRBJ1-5, the V gene TRBV2; D is uncertain. V was shortened by 5 bases and J by 4 bases, with 12 bases between the two germline ends. The CDR3 runs 14 residues. CDR1 is SNHLY and CDR2 is FYNNEI in the germline V gene. CDR3 sequence: CASSPRVKNQPQHF. The CDR3 nucleotides are TGTGCCAGCAGTCCCCGGGTTAAAAATCAGCCCCAGCATTTT.

This sequence joins TRBV5-8 and TRBJ2-2; 7 positions agree with TRBD2. CDR1 is SGHTS and CDR2 is YDEGEE in the germline V gene. The CDR3 loop spans 15 amino acids. Trimming removed 0 bases from V and 7 bases from J; junction bases left unmatched: 6. The CDR3 loop is CASSLDRKRDGELFF. The CDR3 DNA follows: TGTGCCAGCAGCTTGGACAGGAAGCGGGACGGGGAGCTGTTTTTT.

V gene TRBV10-3 combines with J gene TRBJ2-5; D gene uncertain. CDR1 and CDR2 (germline): ENHRY, SYGVKD. V was cut by 4 bases and J by 5 bases, with 14 bases left in between. CDR3 length: 14 residues. CDR3 in DNA: TGTGCCATCAGTGCTGCTACCGCGGTGGAGACCCAGTACTTC. Translated: CAISAATAVETQYF.